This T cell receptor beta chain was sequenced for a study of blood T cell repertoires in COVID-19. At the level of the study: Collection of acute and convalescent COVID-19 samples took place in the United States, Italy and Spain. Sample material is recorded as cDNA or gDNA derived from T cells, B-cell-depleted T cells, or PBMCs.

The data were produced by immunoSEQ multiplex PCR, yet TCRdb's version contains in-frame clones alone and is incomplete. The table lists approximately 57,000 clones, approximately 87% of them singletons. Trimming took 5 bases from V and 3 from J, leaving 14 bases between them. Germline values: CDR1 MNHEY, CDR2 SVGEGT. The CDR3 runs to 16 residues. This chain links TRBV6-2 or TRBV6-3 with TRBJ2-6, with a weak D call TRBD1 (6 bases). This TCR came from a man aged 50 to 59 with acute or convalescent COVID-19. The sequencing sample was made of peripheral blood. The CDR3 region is CASSNLTGNGANVLTF. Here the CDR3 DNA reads TGTGCCAGCAGTAATCTAACAGGGAATGGGGCCAACGTCCTGACTTTC.